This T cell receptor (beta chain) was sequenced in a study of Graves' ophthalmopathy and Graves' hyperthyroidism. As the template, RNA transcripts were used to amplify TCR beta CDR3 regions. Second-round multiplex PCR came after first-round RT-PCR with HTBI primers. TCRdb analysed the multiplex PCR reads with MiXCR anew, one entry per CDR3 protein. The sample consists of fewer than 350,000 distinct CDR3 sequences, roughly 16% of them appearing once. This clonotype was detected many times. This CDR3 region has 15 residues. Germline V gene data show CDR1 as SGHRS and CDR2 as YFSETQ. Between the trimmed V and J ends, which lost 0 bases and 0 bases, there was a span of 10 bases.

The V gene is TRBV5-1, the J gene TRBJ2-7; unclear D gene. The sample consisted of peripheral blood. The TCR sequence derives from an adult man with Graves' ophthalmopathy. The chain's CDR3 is CASSLGLSGSYEQYF. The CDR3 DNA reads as TGCGCCAGCAGCTTGGGCCTGTCGGGCTCCTACGAGCAGTACTTC. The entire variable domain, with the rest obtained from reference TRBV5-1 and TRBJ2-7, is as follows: KAGVTQTPRYLIKTRGQQVTLSCSPISGHRSVSWYQQTPGQGLQFLFEYFSETQRNKGNFPGRFSGRQFSNSRSEMNVSTLELGDSALYLCASSLGLSGSYEQYFGPGTRLTVT.